The 9 T cell receptor beta chains below all came from one sample that was sequenced in a study of shared clonotypes between healthy human individuals. The method was immunoSEQ multiplex PCR; TCRdb's version includes in-frame clones alone and lacks a portion of them. Of 450,000 to 500,000 clones in the sample, approximately 81% are singletons; the top ten hold 10% to 15%. The sample taken for sequencing was PBMCs. Receptors were obtained from a woman between 40 and 55 years old in good health. Some clones in this sample may be carry-over from other donors' samples.

As concerns this clone: A single base is all that separates this from a far larger clone, so a read error is likely. The chain is built from TRBV7-2 and TRBJ1-5; TRBD1 agrees at 8 bases. Trimming removed 0 bases from V and 0 bases from J; junction bases left unmatched: 13. This CDR3 comprises 20 residues. Germline V gene data show CDR1 as SGHTA and CDR2 as FQGNSA. CDR3 bases: TGTGCCAGCAGCTTAGCCTCCGGACAGGGTGGTATGTTTAGCAATCAGCCCCAGCATTTT. Protein sequence: CASSLASGQGGMFSNQPQHF.

About this clone: A read error is the likely source, as a far larger clone sits one nucleotide away. V and J are TRBV27 and TRBJ2-7; D possibly corresponds to TRBD2 (6 bases). The CDR3 runs to 13 residues. Germline values: CDR1 MNHEY, CDR2 SMNVEV (reference sequence). The CDR3 bases are TGTGCCAGCAGTTTTACCGGGACTGACGAGCAGTGCTTC. Encoded protein: CASSFTGTDEQCF.

This clone occurred a few times. The chain couples TRBV5-6 to TRBJ2-5; 11 bases fit TRBD2. CDR1 is SGHDT, CDR2 YYEEEE, per germline. The CDR3 spans 16 residues. V was pared by 3 bases and J by 5 bases, with 9 bases of the junction left unmatched. CDR3 DNA sequence: TGTGCCAGCAGCTCAAGACTAGCGGGACTGGCGGAGACCCAGTACTTC. It specifies CASSSRLAGLAETQYF.

Note on this clone: Since a far larger clone is one base different, this is likely a read error. This chain links TRBV11-2 with TRBJ1-1; D unclear. V lost 4 bases to trimming and J lost 4 bases, with 19 bases between them. This CDR3 comprises 16 residues. CDR1 SGHAT and CDR2 FQNNGV come from the germline V gene. In DNA form, the CDR3 reads TGTGCCAGCAGCTCCCCTGAGTGGATTCGGGGCACTGAAGCTTTCTTT. This codes for CASSSPEWIRGTEAFF.

This clone appeared many times. Other nucleotide sequences in the sample specify the same CDR3. The chain links TRBV18 to TRBJ1-1; D uncertain. Per germline, CDR1 KGHSH and CDR2 LQKENI. The CDR3 is made up of 13 amino acids. The ends were cut back, 5 bases at V and 1 base at J, with 8 bases in the middle. The CDR3 DNA follows: TGTGCCAGCTCAGTCGACGGGAACACTGAAGCTTTCTTT. Its protein product is CASSVDGNTEAFF. The full variable domain, with the rest looked up from reference TRBV18 and TRBJ1-1, is NAGVMQNPRHLVRRRGQEARLRCSPMKGHSHVYWYRQLPEEGLKFMVYLQKENIIDESGMPKERFSAEFPKEGPSILRIQQVVRGDSAAYFCASSVDGNTEAFFGQGTRLTVV.

The rearrangement links TRBV27 to TRBJ2-7; D may correspond to TRBD1 or TRBD2 (5 bases each). The CDR3 is 13 residues long. Trimming shortened V by 3 bases and J by 5 bases, and 11 bases separated the two germline ends. Germline assignment: CDR1 MNHEY and CDR2 SMNVEV (reference sequence). The CDR3 nucleotides are TGTGCCAGCAGTTTTTGGGGGAGCCACGAGCAGTACTTC. Amino acid sequence: CASSFWGSHEQYF.

A single count supports this clone. The same CDR3 is also encoded by other DNA sequences in this sample. This chain uses TRBV6-6 with TRBJ1-1; D is perhaps TRBD1 (5 bases). CDR1 and CDR2 (germline): MNHNY, SVGAGI (reference sequence). Trimming pared 2 bases from V and 2 bases from J, leaving 6 bases between. This CDR3 spans 13 amino acids. The CDR3 nucleotides read TGTGCCAGCAGTTACGGGGGAAACACTGAAGCTTTCTTT. Encoded protein: CASSYGGNTEAFF.

The chain joins TRBV28 to TRBJ2-7; 8 bases match TRBD1. CDR1 and CDR2 from the germline V gene are MDHEN and SYDVKM. CDR3 length: 14 residues. V lost 3 bases to trimming and J lost 6 bases; unmatched junction nucleotides: 7. The CDR3 loop is CASSFGQGAVEQYF. CDR3 in DNA: TGTGCCAGCAGTTTCGGTCAGGGGGCGGTCGAGCAGTACTTC.

CDR3 amino acids: CATSRDPLGVETQYF. The DNA of the CDR3 is TGTGCCACCAGCAGAGATCCCCTAGGAGTGGAGACCCAGTACTTC. V gene TRBV15 combines with J gene TRBJ2-5; D is unclear. V gave up 0 bases and J gave up 5 bases, with 13 bases separating them. The CDR3 has 15 residues. Germline V CDR1 and CDR2: LNHNV, YYDKDF (reference sequence).